Here is one TCR beta chain with its context. Its antigen is unknown. The record originates from a study of T-cell memory formation after mild COVID-19. Findings of the study overall: Second-wave clones with a day 37 peak had unconfirmed SARS-CoV-2 specificity. Contracting CD8+ clones were enriched in EMRA, CD4+ mainly in CM and EM. The pre-infection memory compartment contained some responding clones, suggesting cross-reactive memory joined.

5'RACE with constant-segment primers built TCRalpha and TCRbeta cDNA libraries with UMIs. MiXCR was run by TCRdb on the 5' RACE reads, yielding one entry per CDR3 protein. Counted here are about 110,000 distinct CDR3 sequences, roughly an eighth occurring once; the ten biggest clones make up roughly 27%. The source of this sequence is an adult woman who had mild COVID-19 (a few samples of this study predate the infection). Cell type and time point are not known. The sample was PBMCs or a T cell subset sorted from them (not recorded which).

This CDR3 is CASSQLVNELTDTQYF. The CDR3 DNA follows: TGCGCCAGCAGCCAACTGGTTAACGAGCTCACAGATACGCAGTATTTT. The chain links TRBV5-1 to TRBJ2-3; D is unresolved. The length of the CDR3 is 16 residues. Germline values: CDR1 SGHRS, CDR2 YFSETQ. Trimming cost V 4 bases and J 2 bases, with 17 bases left between them.